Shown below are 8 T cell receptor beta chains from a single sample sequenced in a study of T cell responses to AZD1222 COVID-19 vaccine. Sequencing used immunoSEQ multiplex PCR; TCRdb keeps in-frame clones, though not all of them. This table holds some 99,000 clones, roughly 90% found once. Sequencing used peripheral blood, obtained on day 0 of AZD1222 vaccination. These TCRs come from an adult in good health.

The CDR3 is CASMDPREETQYF. The CDR3 nucleotides read TGTGCCAGTATGGACCCCCGGGAAGAGACCCAGTACTTC. The chain uses TRBV19 and TRBJ2-5; D uncertain. Deletions cut 7 bases from V and 3 bases from J, with 12 bases between. Looked up from germline, CDR1 is LNHDA and CDR2 is SQIVND (reference sequence). The CDR3 has 13 amino acids.

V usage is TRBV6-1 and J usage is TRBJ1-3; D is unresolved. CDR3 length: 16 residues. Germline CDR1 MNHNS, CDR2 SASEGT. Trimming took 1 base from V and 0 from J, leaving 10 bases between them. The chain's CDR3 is CASSEVPAVSGNTIYF. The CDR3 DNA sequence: TGTGCCAGCAGTGAAGTCCCGGCAGTCTCTGGAAACACCATATATTTT.

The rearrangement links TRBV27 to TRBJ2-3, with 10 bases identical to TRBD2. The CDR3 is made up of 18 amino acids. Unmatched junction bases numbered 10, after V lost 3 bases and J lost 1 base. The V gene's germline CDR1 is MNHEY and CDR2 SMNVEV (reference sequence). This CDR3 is CASSLFAAGGRGTDTQYF. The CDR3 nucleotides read TGTGCCAGCAGTTTGTTTGCAGCGGGAGGGCGGGGCACAGATACGCAGTATTTT.

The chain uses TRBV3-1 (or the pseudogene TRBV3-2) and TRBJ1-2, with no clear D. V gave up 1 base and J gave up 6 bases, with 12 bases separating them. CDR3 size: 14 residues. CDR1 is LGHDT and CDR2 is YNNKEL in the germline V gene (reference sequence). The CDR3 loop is CASSQAAGLNGYTF. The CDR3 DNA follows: TGTGCCAGCAGCCAAGCTGCCGGACTCAATGGCTACACCTTC.

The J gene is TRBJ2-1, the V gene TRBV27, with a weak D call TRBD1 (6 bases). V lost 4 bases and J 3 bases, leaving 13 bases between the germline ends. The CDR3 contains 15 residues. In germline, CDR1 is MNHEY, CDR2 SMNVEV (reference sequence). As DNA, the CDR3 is TGTGCCAGCAGTTGGGAACAGGGTAACTACAATGAGCAGTTCTTC. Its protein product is CASSWEQGNYNEQFF.

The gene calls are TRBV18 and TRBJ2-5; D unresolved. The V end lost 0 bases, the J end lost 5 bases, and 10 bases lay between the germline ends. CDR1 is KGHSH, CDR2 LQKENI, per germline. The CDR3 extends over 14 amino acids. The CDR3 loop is CASSPPVESETQYF. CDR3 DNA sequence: TGTGCCAGCTCACCACCGGTGGAATCTGAGACCCAGTACTTC.

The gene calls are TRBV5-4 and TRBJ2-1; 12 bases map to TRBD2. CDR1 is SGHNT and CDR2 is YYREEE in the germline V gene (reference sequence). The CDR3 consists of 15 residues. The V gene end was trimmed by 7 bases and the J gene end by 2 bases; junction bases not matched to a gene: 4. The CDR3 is CASELAGGPYNEQFF. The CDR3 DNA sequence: TGTGCCAGCGAACTAGCGGGAGGTCCCTACAATGAGCAGTTCTTC. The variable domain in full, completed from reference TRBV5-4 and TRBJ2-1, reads ETGVTQSPTHLIKTRGQQVTLRCSSQSGHNTVSWYQQALGQGPQFIFQYYREEENGRGNFPPRFSGLQFPNYSSELNVNALELDDSALYLCASELAGGPYNEQFFGPGTRLTVL.

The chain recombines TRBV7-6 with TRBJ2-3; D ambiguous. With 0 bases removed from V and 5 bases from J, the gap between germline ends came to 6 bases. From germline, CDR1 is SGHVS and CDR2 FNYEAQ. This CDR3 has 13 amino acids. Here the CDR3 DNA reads TGTGCCAGCAGCTTAGCGCTGAGAGATACGCAGTATTTT. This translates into CASSLALRDTQYF.